A single sample gave rise to the 22 T cell receptor beta chains below, sequenced in a study of shared clonotypes between healthy human individuals. Assay: immunoSEQ multiplex PCR; the TCRdb copy retains only in-frame clones and omits some. The sample carries about 2.2 million clones, about 94% recorded once. CD45RO-negative, CCR7-selected cells formed the naive CD8 fraction, which excluded terminally differentiated effector memory CD45RA+ cells. The sequencing sample was made of naive CD8+ T cells from PBMCs. The source of these receptors is a man aged 18 to 29 in good health. Some clones in this sample may be carry-over from other donors' samples.

The CDR3 reads CASSPTYSNQPQHF. DNA for the CDR3: TGTGCCAGCAGCCCTACCTATAGCAATCAGCCCCAGCATTTT. This chain connects TRBV6-5 to TRBJ1-5; D is unclear. Trimming cost V 6 bases and J 0 bases, with 9 bases left between them. The germline gives CDR1 MNHEY, CDR2 SVGAGI. This CDR3 region has 14 residues.

This clone was recorded once. A junction boundary mismatches the germline segment, possibly from a read error. This chain links TRBV2 with TRBJ2-5; D remains unclear. Per the germline V gene, CDR1 is SNHLY and CDR2 is FYNNEI. This CDR3 is built from 13 residues. The CDR3 reads CASSEWHQETQYF. CDR3 nucleotides: TGTGCCAGCAGTGAGTGGCACCAGGAGACCCAGTACTTC. Drawing the rest from reference TRBV2 and TRBJ2-5, the complete variable domain is EPEVTQTPSHQVTQMGQEVILRCVPISNHLYFYWYRQILGQKVEFLVSFYNNEISEKSEIFDDQFSVERPDGSNFTLKIRSTKLEDSAMYFCASSEWHQETQYFGPGTRLLVL.

The rearrangement joins TRBV18 to TRBJ1-1, with TRBD1 matching over 9 bases. The J segment lost 6 bases and the V segment lost 3 bases, leaving 11 bases of the junction unmatched. The CDR3 spans 16 residues. Germline loops: CDR1 KGHSH, CDR2 LQKENI. Here the CDR3 DNA reads TGTGCCAGCTCACCCTCAAGAGACAGGGGGGACGCTGAAGCTTTCTTT. Amino acids: CASSPSRDRGDAEAFF. The whole variable domain, filled in from reference TRBV18 and TRBJ1-1, reads NAGVMQNPRHLVRRRGQEARLRCSPMKGHSHVYWYRQLPEEGLKFMVYLQKENIIDESGMPKERFSAEFPKEGPSILRIQQVVRGDSAAYFCASSPSRDRGDAEAFFGQGTRLTVV.

This chain links TRBV14 with TRBJ1-2; TRBD1 agrees at 8 bases. This CDR3 has 17 amino acids. V shed 0 bases, J shed 4 bases, and the junction held 10 bases outside the gene matches. Germline CDR1 reads SGHDN; CDR2 reads FVKESK. The DNA of the CDR3 is TGTGCCAGCAGCCAAGATCGGCAGGGGGCGCGGGGCTATGGCTACACCTTC. This gives the protein CASSQDRQGARGYGYTF.

This chain connects TRBV4-1 to TRBJ2-3, with a weak D call TRBD2 (5 bases). The V and J ends lost 1 base and 1 base respectively, with 12 bases between them. The length of the CDR3 is 16 residues. Germline values: CDR1 MGHRA, CDR2 YSYEKL. In nucleotides, the CDR3 is TGCGCCAGCAGCCAAGTTAGAATCGGGGGCACAGATACGCAGTATTTT. It translates to CASSQVRIGGTDTQYF.

The chain carries TRBV13 and TRBJ2-2; TRBD2 matches 10 bases. This CDR3 is built from 16 residues. Germline trimming cut 4 bases from V and 1 base from J; bases unmatched to any gene: 3. The germline V gene has CDR1 PRHDT and CDR2 FYEKMQ (reference sequence). The CDR3 nucleotides are TGTGCCAGCAGCTATCGACTAGCGGGGAACACCGGGGAGCTGTTTTTT. Amino acids: CASSYRLAGNTGELFF.

This chain links TRBV9 with TRBJ1-3; 7 bases are shared with TRBD1. The V gene end was trimmed by 3 bases and the J gene end by 3 bases; junction bases not matched to a gene: 15. Germline V gene data show CDR1 as SGDLS and CDR2 as YYNGEE. The CDR3 loop spans 18 amino acids. The CDR3 reads CASSGGTAALHIGNTIYF. For the CDR3, the DNA is TGTGCCAGCAGCGGCGGGACAGCTGCCCTTCATATTGGAAACACCATATATTTT.

This clone showed up just once. V usage is TRBV7-9 and J usage is TRBJ2-5; tentative D call: TRBD2 (5 bases). Germline CDR1 reads SEHNR; CDR2 reads FQNEAQ (reference sequence). Trimming cost V 0 bases and J 3 bases, with 11 bases left between them. The CDR3 covers 15 residues. The CDR3 sequence is CASSLAPDGEETQYF. The CDR3 DNA reads as TGTGCCAGCAGCTTAGCCCCGGACGGGGAAGAGACCCAGTACTTC.

This sequence joins TRBV6-1 and TRBJ2-3, with TRBD2 matching over 7 bases. Looked up from germline, CDR1 is MNHNS and CDR2 is SASEGT. Unmatched junction bases numbered 9, after V lost 5 bases and J lost 4 bases. CDR3 length: 15 residues. In DNA form, the CDR3 reads TGTGCCAGCAGTCCCTGGACTAGTGGGGCAGATACGCAGTATTTT. Amino acids: CASSPWTSGADTQYF.

The chain couples TRBV7-8 to TRBJ1-3; 8 positions agree with TRBD1. Germline trimming cut 4 bases from V and 1 base from J; bases unmatched to any gene: 9. Germline CDR1 and CDR2: SGHVS and FQNEAQ. The length of the CDR3 is 17 residues. CDR3 DNA: TGTGCCAGCAGCTACCTGACAGGGGAGATGTCTGGAAACACCATATATTTT. This gives the protein CASSYLTGEMSGNTIYF.

The chain employs TRBV9 and TRBJ2-1, with D possibly matching TRBD1 (5 bases). Germline V lookup: CDR1 SGDLS, CDR2 YYNGEE. This CDR3 is built from 14 residues. V lost 4 bases and J lost 1, with 9 bases in between. The CDR3 loop is CASSLQVSYNEQFF. The CDR3 coding sequence is TGTGCCAGCAGCCTACAGGTTTCCTACAATGAGCAGTTCTTC.

This sequence joins TRBV11-3 and TRBJ2-7; D unclear. The CDR3 is 13 residues long. Germline V gene data show CDR1 as SGHNT and CDR2 as YENEEA. V lost 0 bases and J 5 bases, leaving 8 bases between the germline ends. CDR3 DNA sequence: TGTGCCAGCAGCTTAGATTCCCGGAACGAGCAGTACTTC. Protein product: CASSLDSRNEQYF.

The CDR3 DNA is TGTGCCAGCAAGGGACAGGGCAGCGAGCAGTACTTC. Its protein is CASKGQGSEQYF. The chain is built from TRBV6-1 and TRBJ2-7; 9 nucleotides line up with TRBD1. V lost 7 bases, J lost 6 bases, and 4 bases stayed unmatched. This CDR3 is 12 amino acids long. Germline V gives CDR1 MNHNS, CDR2 SASEGT.

The chain employs TRBV9 and TRBJ1-3; 9 positions match TRBD1. This CDR3 contains 17 residues. Trimming cost V 3 bases and J 4 bases; bases outside gene matches: 11. In germline, CDR1 is SGDLS, CDR2 YYNGEE. In DNA, the CDR3 is TGTGCCAGCAGCGATCACCGGGACAGGGTGTGGGGAAACACCATATATTTT. Translated, it gives CASSDHRDRVWGNTIYF.

V and J are TRBV10-1 and TRBJ1-2; D uncertain. CDR1 and CDR2 (germline): WNHNN, SYGVQD (reference sequence). The ends were cut back, 3 bases at V and 0 bases at J, with 8 bases in the middle. The CDR3 sequence is 14 residues long. The CDR3 DNA reads TGCGCCAGCAGTGATGGGAGAGCTAACTATGGCTACACCTTC. Translation: CASSDGRANYGYTF.

The chain combines TRBV10-1 with TRBJ2-7; 7 bases align to TRBD2. This CDR3 spans 14 amino acids. J gave up 4 bases and V 4 bases, and 7 bases lay outside the gene matches. Germline CDR1 reads WNHNN; CDR2 reads SYGVQD (reference sequence). The CDR3 coding sequence is TGCGCCAGCAGTGTAGGGAGGGGCCCTTACGAGCAGTACTTC. This translates into CASSVGRGPYEQYF.

The chain combines TRBV27 with TRBJ2-7; 9 bases align to TRBD1. CDR1 and CDR2 (germline): MNHEY, SMNVEV (reference sequence). The junction had 17 bases not matched to a gene; V was cut back by 6 bases and J by 2 bases. The CDR3 length is 18 residues. CDR3 sequence: CASSPRGIVGTGTYEQYF. CDR3 in DNA: TGTGCCAGCAGCCCTAGGGGGATTGTCGGGACAGGGACCTACGAGCAGTACTTC.

The chain uses TRBV4-1 and TRBJ2-3; 9 bases line up with TRBD1. CDR1 MGHRA and CDR2 YSYEKL come from the germline V gene. V shed 3 bases and J 4 bases; nucleotides not matched to a gene: 11. The length of the CDR3 is 17 residues. CDR3 nucleotides: TGCGCCAGCAGCCAGATTTTTGGGACAGGGTCCGCAGATACGCAGTATTTT. Amino acid sequence: CASSQIFGTGSADTQYF.

J is TRBJ2-6 and V is TRBV7-9, with D perhaps TRBD2 (6 bases). CDR3 length: 14 amino acids. V lost 8 bases, J lost 0 bases, and 8 bases lay in between. The germline V gene has CDR1 SEHNR and CDR2 FQNEAQ (reference sequence). CDR3 region: CASGGVSGANVLTF. DNA of the CDR3: TGTGCCAGCGGAGGGGTCTCTGGGGCCAACGTCCTGACTTTC.

The chain has TRBV4-1 and TRBJ2-1; 14 positions match TRBD2. The CDR3 is 16 residues long. The J segment lost 7 bases and the V segment lost 4 bases, leaving 6 bases of the junction unmatched. CDR1 and CDR2 (germline): MGHRA, YSYEKL. DNA of the CDR3: TGCGCCAGCAGCCTTGGGACTAGCGGGGGAGGGAATGAGCAGTTCTTC. It yields the protein CASSLGTSGGGNEQFF.

V gene TRBV19 combines with J gene TRBJ2-7; D is perhaps TRBD2 (7 bases). CDR3 size: 13 residues. V was trimmed by 7 bases and J by 5 bases, leaving 15 bases between them. Germline loops: CDR1 LNHDA, CDR2 SQIVND (reference sequence). The DNA of the CDR3 is TGTGCCAGTAATCGGGGAGGGGGGGACGAGCAGTACTTC. This sequence encodes CASNRGGGDEQYF.

This clone was counted a single time. This chain connects TRBV30 to TRBJ1-2; no firm D call. The CDR3 is 11 residues long. V was pared by 3 bases and J by 0 bases, with 2 bases between. Germline assignment: CDR1 GTSNPN and CDR2 SVGIG (reference sequence). The CDR3 DNA is TGTGCCTGGAGAACTAACTATGGCTACACCTTC. The encoded protein is CAWRTNYGYTF.